A single sample gave rise to the 14 T cell receptor beta chains below, sequenced in a study of T cells in Graves' hyperthyroidism and ophthalmopathy. The CDR3 regions of TCR beta were amplified from RNA transcripts. Initially, a first-round RT-PCR of the TCR CDR3 employed the HTBI primer set. TCRdb ran MiXCR on the multiplex PCR reads and lists one entry per CDR3 protein. This sample has hundreds of thousands of distinct CDR3 sequences, with about 14% found just once. The specimen was blood. The receptors derive from a woman aged 50 to 60 with Graves' ophthalmopathy.

This clonotype was counted a few times. The CDR3 reads CASSVTYGENIQYF. In nucleotides, the CDR3 is TGTGCCAGCAGTGTTACCTACGGCGAAAACATTCAGTACTTC. The genes are TRBV6-4 and TRBJ2-4, with D uncertain. Germline V lookup: CDR1 MRHNA, CDR2 SNTAGT. The CDR3 has 14 amino acids. V lost 4 bases, J lost 5 bases, and 12 bases lay in between.

In the case of this clonotype: This could be a read error, since a much larger clone is one nucleotide away. The chain links TRBV15 to TRBJ2-7; D perhaps matches TRBD1 (6 bases). TRBJ2-1 explains the end of the DNA better; the J call may be wrong. Germline V gives CDR1 LNHNV, CDR2 YYDKDF (reference sequence). CDR3 length: 15 residues. CDR3 nucleotide sequence: TGTGCCACCAGCAGAGATGTGGGACAAACCTACGAGCAGTTCTTC. Residues: CATSRDVGQTYEQFF.

This clonotype has more than one count but fewer than ten. The genes are TRBV19 and TRBJ2-5, with D perhaps matching TRBD1 or TRBD2 (5 bases each). The V gene's germline CDR1 is LNHDA and CDR2 SQIVND (reference sequence). Trimming pared 7 bases from V and 3 bases from J, leaving 15 bases between. There are 14 residues in the CDR3. The CDR3 sequence is CASKRDGSKETQYF. The DNA for the CDR3 is TGTGCCAGTAAAAGGGACGGCTCAAAAGAGACCCAGTACTTC.

Many counts were recorded for this clonotype. CDR3 DNA: TGTGCCAGCAGCTTCGGACAGGGGGCTTCCACCGGGGAGCTGTTTTTT. It encodes CASSFGQGASTGELFF. The J gene is TRBJ2-2, the V gene TRBV5-4; 11 nucleotides line up with TRBD1. The ends lost 2 bases at V and 4 bases at J; junction bases unmatched: 4. The CDR3 runs to 16 residues. Germline V CDR1 and CDR2: SGHNT, YYREEE (reference sequence).

The rearrangement links TRBV5-1 to TRBJ2-5; TRBD2 matches 9 bases. J lost 5 bases, V lost 0 bases, and 8 bases had no gene match. CDR3 length: 16 amino acids. Per the germline V gene, CDR1 is SGHRS and CDR2 is YFSETQ. The CDR3 DNA sequence: TGCGCCAGCAGCTTGGCCGGGCGGGAGGGCCTGGAGACCCAGTACTTC. Translation: CASSLAGREGLETQYF.

This clonotype was seen repeatedly, ten times or more. The V gene is TRBV11-2, the J gene TRBJ2-5; 7 bases match TRBD1. V shed 5 bases and J 5 bases; nucleotides not matched to a gene: 8. There are 14 residues in the CDR3. In germline, CDR1 is SGHAT, CDR2 FQNNGV. Here the CDR3 reads CASSQTGTPETQYF. Here the CDR3 DNA reads TGTGCCAGCAGCCAGACAGGGACCCCGGAGACCCAGTACTTC.

The chain joins TRBV6-5 to TRBJ1-6, with D maybe TRBD1 (5 bases). This CDR3 contains 15 residues. The germline gives CDR1 MNHEY, CDR2 SVGAGI. Trimming took 0 bases from V and 9 from J, leaving 12 bases between them. The CDR3 sequence: CASSYSKGWRSPLHF. CDR3 in DNA: TGTGCCAGCAGTTACTCTAAGGGGTGGCGTTCACCCCTCCACTTT.

The genes are TRBV7-3 and TRBJ1-3; D may be TRBD1 (5 bases). The CDR3 contains 15 residues. V was shortened by 5 bases and J by 0 bases, with 11 bases between the two germline ends. CDR1 is SGHTA and CDR2 is FQGTGA in the germline V gene. CDR3 nucleotides: TGTGCCAGCAGCGTGGGACCGGGCTCTGGAAACACCATATATTTT. Its protein is CASSVGPGSGNTIYF.

Many counts were recorded for this clonotype. J is TRBJ2-7 and V is TRBV10-3; D not certain. Deletions cut 11 bases from V and 3 bases from J, with 20 bases between. Germline V lookup: CDR1 ENHRY, CDR2 SYGVKD. The CDR3 contains 14 residues. CDR3 sequence reads: CAARPHPESYEQYF. The CDR3 coding sequence is TGTGCCGCTAGACCTCACCCGGAAAGCTACGAGCAGTACTTC.

This clonotype turned up a few times. This chain joins TRBV5-5 and TRBJ2-1; 13 bases fit TRBD2. Germline V gene data show CDR1 as SGHKS and CDR2 as YYEKEE (reference sequence). The CDR3 sequence is 16 residues long. Germline trimming cut 1 base from V and 8 bases from J; bases unmatched to any gene: 6. As DNA, the CDR3 is TGTGCCAGCAGCTTGACTAGCGGGAGGGCCAAAGATGAGCAGTTCTTC. Translated, it gives CASSLTSGRAKDEQFF.

A few counts support this clonotype. The V call is TRBV6-1, the J call TRBJ2-3; D gene ambiguous. The V gene's germline CDR1 is MNHNS and CDR2 SASEGT. The CDR3 loop spans 15 amino acids. Trimming removed 2 bases at V and 0 bases at J, with 9 bases between. CDR3 bases: TGTGCCAGCAGTGAATTGAATCCTAGCACAGATACGCAGTATTTT. Protein: CASSELNPSTDTQYF.

CDR3 in DNA: TGCGCCAGCAGCCAACGCGCCGGGACTAGCGGGAGTACGCTCCATCTTACCTACGAGCAGTACTTC. Amino acids: CASSQRAGTSGSTLHLTYEQYF. The rearrangement links TRBV4-3 to TRBJ2-7, with 14 positions matching TRBD2. Germline V gene data show CDR1 as LGHNA and CDR2 as YSLEER. This CDR3 comprises 22 residues. V gave up 2 bases and J gave up 2 bases; unmatched junction bases: 20.

The chain uses TRBV19 and TRBJ1-2; no definite D call. The length of the CDR3 is 14 residues. CDR1 is LNHDA and CDR2 is SQIVND in the germline V gene (reference sequence). V was cut by 5 bases and J by 2 bases, with 12 bases left in between. The CDR3 reads CASSPPYRNYGYTF. In nucleotides, the CDR3 is TGTGCCAGTAGTCCACCCTATAGGAACTATGGCTACACCTTC.

In the case of this clonotype: One base away lies a much larger clone, so this may be a sequencing read error. This chain uses TRBV27 with TRBJ2-2; 12 positions match TRBD2. CDR1 and CDR2 (germline): MNHEY, SMNVEV (reference sequence). The V segment lost 4 bases and the J segment 4 bases; nucleotides outside the gene matches: 4. This CDR3 contains 16 residues. This chain's CDR3 is CASSSGLAGLTGELFF. Written as DNA, the CDR3 is TGTGCCAGCAGTTCGGGACTAGCGGGCCTCACCGGGGAGCTGTTTTTT.